These 25 T cell receptor beta chains were sequenced from one sample in a study of response to subunit inactivated influenza vaccine. TCRdb recomputed calls from the RT-PCR reads with MiXCR, one row per CDR3 protein. Of roughly 790,000 distinct CDR3 sequences listed, 21% are singletons. The sequencing used PBMCs from blood, collected less than 6 days after vaccination. The receptors here all came from a middle-aged man who received an inactivated influenza vaccine.

This chain uses TRBV12-3 or TRBV12-4 with TRBJ2-1; D perhaps matches TRBD1 (6 bases). The germline V and J ends were trimmed by 4 bases and 5 bases, with 18 bases remaining between them. This CDR3 spans 16 amino acids. Here the CDR3 DNA reads TGTGCCAGCAGTTCCAACAGGGTGGTCGGGCACAATGAGCAGTTCTTC. Amino acids: CASSSNRVVGHNEQFF.

This clonotype was seen more than once but under ten times. The chain carries TRBV27 and TRBJ2-7, with 9 bases aligning to TRBD1. V gave up 6 bases and J gave up 0 bases; unmatched junction bases: 12. This CDR3 contains 17 residues. Germline lookup yields CDR1 MNHEY and CDR2 SMNVEV (reference sequence). CDR3 protein: CASSRGQGPGSSYEQYF. The DNA of the CDR3 is TGTGCCAGCAGCCGCGGACAGGGGCCCGGGAGCTCCTACGAGCAGTACTTC.

V usage is TRBV6-1 and J usage is TRBJ2-2, with D possibly being TRBD1 (5 bases). The CDR3 length is 13 residues. Trimming took 8 bases from V and 1 from J, leaving 8 bases between them. Germline CDR1 reads MNHNS; CDR2 reads SASEGT. The CDR3 sequence is CASSTVNTGELFF. CDR3 nucleotide sequence: TGTGCCAGCTCGACAGTGAACACCGGGGAGCTGTTTTTT.

The chain uses TRBV27 and TRBJ2-7; D could derive from TRBD1 or TRBD2 (7 bases each). Germline V gives CDR1 MNHEY, CDR2 SMNVEV (reference sequence). This CDR3 comprises 16 residues. Trimming cost V 2 bases and J 1 base, with 15 bases left between them. For the CDR3, the DNA is TGTGCCAGCAGTTTAGGTTCAGGGGGACTATCCTACGAGCAGTACTTC. Translation: CASSLGSGGLSYEQYF.

In its sample, this clonotype was seen many times. The chain combines TRBV9 with TRBJ1-1; no reliable D call. Trimming took 0 bases from V and 6 from J, leaving 3 bases between them. This CDR3 is 11 amino acids long. Germline-derived CDR1 and CDR2 are SGDLS and YYNGEE. The CDR3 DNA is TGTGCCAGCAGCGTAGGCTCTGAAGCTTTCTTT. Protein sequence: CASSVGSEAFF. The full variable domain, in which reference TRBV9 and TRBJ1-1 provide the parts outside the CDR3, is DSGVTQTPKHLITATGQRVTLRCSPRSGDLSVYWYQQSLDQGLQFLIQYYNGEERAKGNILERFSAQQFPDLHSELNLSSLELGDSALYFCASSVGSEAFFGQGTRLTVV.

This clonotype showed up just a few times. This chain joins TRBV29-1 and TRBJ2-7; weak D call: TRBD2 (5 bases). Trimming took off 3 bases at V and 2 bases at J, with 14 bases between the two ends. The length of the CDR3 is 14 residues. Germline CDR1 is SQVTM and CDR2 is ANQGSEA. CDR3 sequence: CSVDTGKGPYEQYF. CDR3 coding DNA: TGCAGCGTTGACACGGGGAAGGGCCCCTACGAGCAGTACTTC.

This clonotype was recorded many times. The chain combines TRBV12-3 or TRBV12-4 with TRBJ1-4; the match to TRBD1 covers 8 bases. Trimming cost V 3 bases and J 8 bases; bases outside gene matches: 5. The CDR3 runs 14 residues. The chain's CDR3 is CASSLGGTGEKLFF. The CDR3 nucleotides are TGTGCCAGCAGTTTGGGGGGGACAGGAGAAAAACTGTTTTTT.

The V call is TRBV5-6, the J call TRBJ2-3; D is possibly TRBD2 (5 bases). The V end lost 2 bases, the J end lost 3 bases, and 13 bases lay between the germline ends. There are 15 residues in the CDR3. Germline values: CDR1 SGHDT, CDR2 YYEEEE. DNA of the CDR3: TGTGCCAGCAGCTTAAACGGGAAGGTTACAGATACGCAGTATTTT. As protein: CASSLNGKVTDTQYF.

V is TRBV20-1 and J is TRBJ2-4; 13 nucleotides align to TRBD2. The V and J ends lost 1 base and 1 base, in that order; junction bases with no gene match: 1. There are 16 residues in the CDR3. CDR1 is DFQATT, CDR2 SNEGSKA, per germline (reference sequence). The CDR3 region is CSARGTSGSAKNIQYF. The CDR3 nucleotides are TGCAGTGCTAGAGGGACTAGCGGGAGTGCCAAAAACATTCAGTACTTC.

The chain recombines TRBV15 with TRBJ2-3, with 10 bases aligning to TRBD2. V lost 1 base to trimming and J lost 2 bases; unmatched junction nucleotides: 6. There are 17 residues in the CDR3. CDR1 is LNHNV and CDR2 is YYDKDF in the germline V gene (reference sequence). CDR3 sequence reads: CATSRGGGLAVTDTQYF. The CDR3 bases are TGTGCCACCAGCAGAGGGGGAGGACTAGCGGTCACAGATACGCAGTATTTT.

In this sample, this clonotype turned up a few times. The chain has TRBV24-1 and TRBJ2-5, with D possibly called TRBD1 or TRBD2 (6 bases each). The CDR3 totals 14 residues. The germline V gene has CDR1 KGHDR and CDR2 SFDVKD. The V end lost 3 bases, the J end lost 5 bases, and 12 bases lay between the germline ends. The CDR3 reads CATSDPGGEETQYF. The CDR3 DNA sequence: TGTGCCACCAGTGATCCCGGGGGCGAGGAGACCCAGTACTTC.

The gene calls are TRBV20-1 and TRBJ2-5, with TRBD2 matching 10 bases. V was pared by 3 bases and J by 2 bases, with 6 bases of the junction left unmatched. This CDR3 has 15 amino acids. Germline-derived CDR1 and CDR2 are DFQATT and SNEGSKA (reference sequence). The CDR3 here is CSASSRAGGQETQYF. The CDR3 nucleotides are TGCAGTGCTAGTTCCAGAGCGGGAGGGCAAGAGACCCAGTACTTC.

This clonotype occurred a few times. The rearrangement uses TRBV30 and TRBJ2-7, with 7 bases fitting TRBD1. V lost 3 bases to trimming and J lost 6 bases; unmatched junction nucleotides: 11. The CDR3 totals 14 residues. CDR1 is GTSNPN and CDR2 is SVGIG in the germline V gene (reference sequence). CDR3 sequence (DNA): TGTGCCTGGAGACGGGACAGCGCGGCCTCCGAGCAGTACTTC. Translating it yields CAWRRDSAASEQYF.

This clonotype was picked up many times. The V gene is TRBV20-1, the J gene TRBJ2-2; D might be TRBD2 (6 bases). This CDR3 spans 12 amino acids. V lost 5 bases and J lost 3, with 7 bases in between. Germline values: CDR1 DFQATT, CDR2 SNEGSKA (reference sequence). CDR3 residues: CSARRDTGELFF. The CDR3 region has the DNA TGCAGTGCTCGGAGGGACACCGGGGAGCTGTTTTTT.

This clonotype turned up a few times. The chain carries TRBV15 and TRBJ1-1; 11 bases map to TRBD1. V was pared by 5 bases and J by 4 bases, with 6 bases of the junction left unmatched. The CDR3 contains 15 residues. CDR1 is LNHNV and CDR2 is YYDKDF in the germline V gene (reference sequence). The chain's CDR3 is CATSGPGTGGTEAFF. The CDR3 coding sequence is TGTGCCACCAGCGGCCCCGGGACAGGGGGCACTGAAGCTTTCTTT.

This clonotype appeared a few times. The V call is TRBV27, the J call TRBJ2-7, with no clear D. V was cut by 0 bases and J by 7 bases, with 16 bases left in between. The CDR3 sequence is 15 residues long. The germline V gene has CDR1 MNHEY and CDR2 SMNVEV (reference sequence). The CDR3 DNA follows: TGTGCCAGCAGTTTATCCGGAAGATCACATCGGGAGCAGTACTTC. Amino acid sequence: CASSLSGRSHREQYF.

V usage is TRBV6-5 and J usage is TRBJ1-1, with TRBD1 as a possible D gene (5 bases). V was clipped by 2 bases and J by 1 base, with 14 bases between them. The CDR3 is 16 residues long. Germline V lookup: CDR1 MNHEY, CDR2 SVGAGI. The CDR3 is CASSYGGVRWNTEAFF. The CDR3 DNA sequence: TGTGCCAGCAGTTACGGGGGGGTGAGGTGGAACACTGAAGCTTTCTTT.

This clonotype was counted between two and nine times. The V and J genes are TRBV20-1 and TRBJ2-5, with D hard to call. CDR3 size: 13 residues. Germline assignment: CDR1 DFQATT and CDR2 SNEGSKA (reference sequence). Between the trimmed V and J ends, which lost 1 base and 5 bases, there was a span of 11 bases. Written as DNA, the CDR3 is TGCAGTGCTAGAGGGCCGGCTACGGAGACCCAGTACTTC. Translating it yields CSARGPATETQYF.

The CDR3 DNA reads TGCGCCAGCAGCGAGGACAGATCTAACTATGGCTACACCTTC. It translates to CASSEDRSNYGYTF. This chain links TRBV5-1 with TRBJ1-2, with D maybe TRBD1 (6 bases). Looked up from germline, CDR1 is SGHRS and CDR2 is YFSETQ. Trimming stripped 4 bases from V and 0 bases from J, with 10 bases between. The length of the CDR3 is 14 residues.

This clonotype was counted ten times or more. The chain couples TRBV6-1 to TRBJ1-5; 7 bases line up with TRBD1. V lost 5 bases to trimming and J lost 3 bases; unmatched junction nucleotides: 4. CDR1 and CDR2 (germline): MNHNS, SASEGT. The CDR3 is 14 residues long. The DNA for the CDR3 is TGTGCCAGCAGTAAGACAGGGATCAATCAGCCCCAGCATTTT. Its protein is CASSKTGINQPQHF.

The chain couples TRBV10-2 to TRBJ1-5; weak D call: TRBD1 (6 bases). The CDR3 loop spans 13 amino acids. Trimming left V 5 bases short and J 3 bases short, with 8 bases between. Per the germline V gene, CDR1 is WSHSY and CDR2 is SAAADI. The chain's CDR3 is CASSRDNNQPQHF. CDR3 DNA: TGCGCCAGCAGTAGGGACAACAATCAGCCCCAGCATTTT.

This clonotype was detected ten times or more. The rearrangement uses TRBV7-2 and TRBJ2-1; TRBD2 aligns across 8 bases. Germline V CDR1 and CDR2: SGHTA, FQGNSA. The CDR3 has 17 residues. Germline trimming cut 2 bases from V and 6 bases from J; bases unmatched to any gene: 12. The CDR3 DNA follows: TGTGCCAGCAGCTTAAGTTTCGGGGGGGCTAGTCTCAATGAGCAGTTCTTC. Protein product: CASSLSFGGASLNEQFF.

This clonotype was detected ten times or more. V is TRBV29-1 and J is TRBJ2-4; D is unclear. The V gene's germline CDR1 is SQVTM and CDR2 ANQGSEA. This CDR3 has 14 residues. V lost 1 base, J lost 0 bases, and 7 bases lay in between. DNA of the CDR3: TGCAGCGTTGAAGGGACCCTAGCCAAAAACATTCAGTACTTC. Translating it yields CSVEGTLAKNIQYF.

The sample holds a few counts of this clonotype. The genes are TRBV11-2 and TRBJ2-1; TRBD2 aligns across 7 bases. The CDR3 totals 13 residues. Germline loops: CDR1 SGHAT, CDR2 FQNNGV. With 4 bases clipped from V and 10 bases from J, the junction kept 7 bases outside the gene matches. CDR3 protein: CASSWDYIREQFF. The CDR3 nucleotides read TGTGCCAGCAGCTGGGACTACATCCGCGAGCAGTTCTTC.

In this sample, this clonotype turned up a few times. For the CDR3, the DNA is TGCAGTGCTCGGGACATCCGAAGGGATACGCAGTATTTT. The encoded protein is CSARDIRRDTQYF. This chain joins TRBV20-1 and TRBJ2-3; TRBD1 is a possible D gene (6 bases). V was pared by 5 bases and J by 6 bases, with 15 bases between. The CDR3 consists of 13 residues. Germline CDR1 reads DFQATT; CDR2 reads SNEGSKA (reference sequence).